This paragraph reports one T cell receptor beta chain. The length of the CDR3 is 16 residues. Unmatched junction bases numbered 8, after V lost 5 bases and J lost 2 bases. Per the germline V gene, CDR1 is SEHNR and CDR2 is FQNEAQ (reference sequence). Uncontrolled infection, other autoimmune disease, pregnancy and lactation each barred patients from inclusion. Diagnosis rested on symptoms, serum thyroxine and TRAb, thyroid ultrasound, and orbital computed tomography. The data derive from a study of T cells in Graves' hyperthyroidism and ophthalmopathy. Amplification of TCR beta CDR3 regions was performed using RNA transcripts as template. The HTBI set primed first-round TCR CDR3 RT-PCR. TCRdb reprocessed the multiplex PCR reads via MiXCR and lists one record per CDR3 protein. The sample includes a few hundred thousand distinct CDR3 sequences, about 21% seen only once; the top ten take under 55%.

The V and J genes are TRBV7-9 and TRBJ2-1, with 8 bases aligning to TRBD1. The clonotype was recovered from a woman between 45 and 65 years old with Graves' hyperthyroidism. Sequencing input: blood. CDR3 in amino acids: CASSPRDRNPYNEQFF. As DNA, the CDR3 is TGTGCCAGCAGCCCGCGGGACAGGAACCCCTACAATGAGCAGTTCTTC.